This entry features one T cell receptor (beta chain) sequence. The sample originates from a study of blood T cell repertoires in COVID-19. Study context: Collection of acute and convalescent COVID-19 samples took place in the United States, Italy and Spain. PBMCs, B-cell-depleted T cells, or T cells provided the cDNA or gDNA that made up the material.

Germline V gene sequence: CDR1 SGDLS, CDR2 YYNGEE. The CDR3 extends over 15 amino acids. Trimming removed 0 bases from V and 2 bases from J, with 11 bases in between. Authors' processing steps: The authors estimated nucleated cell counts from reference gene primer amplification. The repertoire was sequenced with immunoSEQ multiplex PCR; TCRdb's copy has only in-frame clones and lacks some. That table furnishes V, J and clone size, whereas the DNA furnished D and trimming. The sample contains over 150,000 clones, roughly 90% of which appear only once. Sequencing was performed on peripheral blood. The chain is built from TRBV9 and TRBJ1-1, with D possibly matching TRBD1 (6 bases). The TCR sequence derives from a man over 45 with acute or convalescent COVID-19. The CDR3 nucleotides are TGTGCCAGCAGCGTAGATACAGGGCTCAACACTGAAGCTTTCTTT. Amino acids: CASSVDTGLNTEAFF.